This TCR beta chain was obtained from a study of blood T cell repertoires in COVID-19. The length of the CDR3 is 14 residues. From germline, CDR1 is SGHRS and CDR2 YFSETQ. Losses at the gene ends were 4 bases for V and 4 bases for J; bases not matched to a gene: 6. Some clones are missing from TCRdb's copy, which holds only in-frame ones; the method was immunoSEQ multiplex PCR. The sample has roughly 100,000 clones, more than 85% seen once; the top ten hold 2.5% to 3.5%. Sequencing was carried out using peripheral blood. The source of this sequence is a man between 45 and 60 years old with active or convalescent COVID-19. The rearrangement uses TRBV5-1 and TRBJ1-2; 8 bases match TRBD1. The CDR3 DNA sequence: TGCGCCAGCAGCGATCAGGGGGCTCGCTATGGCTACACCTTC. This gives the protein CASSDQGARYGYTF.